What follows are 10 T cell receptor beta chains derived from one specimen sequenced in a study of blood T cell repertoires in COVID-19. The assay was immunoSEQ multiplex PCR, and TCRdb's table has in-frame clones only and misses some. The data contain roughly 250,000 clones, 82% of them seen just once; the ten biggest clones take up 4.5% to 5%. The specimen sequenced was peripheral blood. These receptors were obtained from a woman of 80 years or more with active or convalescent COVID-19.

The chain recombines TRBV11-1 with TRBJ2-5, with a tentative D call TRBD1 (7 bases). Trimming pared 5 bases from V and 5 bases from J, leaving 15 bases between. Germline V gene sequence: CDR1 SGHAT, CDR2 FQDESV (reference sequence). This CDR3 region has 14 residues. CDR3 DNA: TGTGCCAGCAGCCGCCTCGCAGGGGGGGAGACCCAGTACTTC. Its protein is CASSRLAGGETQYF. The full variable domain, completed using reference TRBV11-1 and TRBJ2-5, is EAEVAQSPRYKITEKSQAVAFWCDPISGHATLYWYRQILGQGPELLVQFQDESVVDDSQLPKDRFSAERLKGVDSTLKIQPAELGDSAMYLCASSRLAGGETQYFGPGTRLLVL.

This rearrangement joins TRBV5-1 to TRBJ1-2; D may be TRBD1 (5 bases). The germline V gene encodes CDR1 SGHRS and CDR2 YFSETQ. Trimming removed 2 bases at V and 6 bases at J, with 14 bases between. The CDR3 is made up of 14 amino acids. The CDR3, as DNA: TGCGCCAGCAGCTTAAGTCAGGGAAAAGATGGCTACACCTTC. It is translated as CASSLSQGKDGYTF.

This sequence joins TRBV28 and TRBJ2-2; 7 bases align to TRBD1. This CDR3 comprises 16 residues. Germline V gene data show CDR1 as MDHEN and CDR2 as SYDVKM. After removal of 3 bases from V and 4 bases from J, the junction contained 8 bases not matched to a gene. The CDR3 protein is CASSFPRQGVTGELFF. CDR3 DNA: TGTGCCAGCAGTTTCCCTCGACAGGGCGTCACCGGGGAGCTGTTTTTT. Supplemented by reference TRBV28 and TRBJ2-2, the full variable domain reads DVKVTQSSRYLVKRTGEKVFLECVQDMDHENMFWYRQDPGLGLRLIYFSYDVKMKEKGDIPEGYSVSREKKERFSLILESASTNQTSMYLCASSFPRQGVTGELFFGEGSRLTVL.

This sequence joins TRBV3-1 (or the pseudogene TRBV3-2) and TRBJ1-6, with D possibly TRBD1 on 5 matching bases. Trimming left V 4 bases short and J 9 bases short, with 19 bases between. The CDR3 spans 16 residues. Germline assignment: CDR1 LGHDT and CDR2 YNNKEL (reference sequence). The CDR3 is CASSPGTLSPISPLHF. CDR3 bases: TGTGCCAGCAGCCCAGGGACTCTCTCTCCGATTTCACCCCTCCACTTT.

This rearrangement joins TRBV27 to TRBJ2-7; TRBD2 matches 7 bases. V was clipped by 8 bases and J by 3 bases; unmatched bases: 13. CDR3 length equals 15 residues. Germline-derived CDR1 and CDR2 are MNHEY and SMNVEV (reference sequence). CDR3 DNA sequence: TGTGCCAGCCAACAGCGGCGGGGGTCGGACTACGAGCAGTACTTC. Its translation is CASQQRRGSDYEQYF.

The chain uses TRBV14 and TRBJ1-2, with D perhaps TRBD1 (6 bases). Between the trimmed V and J ends, which lost 1 base and 4 bases, there was a span of 13 bases. The CDR3 is 15 residues long. The V gene's germline CDR1 is SGHDN and CDR2 FVKESK. The CDR3 spells CASSQAIGQTYGYTF. DNA of the CDR3: TGTGCCAGCAGCCAAGCCATTGGACAGACCTATGGCTACACCTTC.

In regard to this clone: One end of the junction fails to match germline, which may point to a read error. The V call is TRBV28, the J call TRBJ1-1; D is ambiguous. CDR3 size: 11 residues. CDR1 and CDR2 (germline): MDHEN, SYDVKM. For the CDR3, the DNA is TGTGCCAGCAGTTTGAACAATGAAGCTTTCTTT. Its protein product is CASSLNNEAFF.

The chain is built from TRBV7-2 and TRBJ2-7, with TRBD2 matching 10 bases. Unmatched junction bases numbered 5, after V lost 4 bases and J lost 5 bases. The CDR3 has 14 amino acids. The germline gives CDR1 SGHTA, CDR2 FQGNSA. The DNA of the CDR3 is TGTGCCAGCAGCTCGCCTAGCGGGGGCAACGAGCAGTACTTC. Its translation is CASSSPSGGNEQYF.

This chain uses TRBV4-1 with TRBJ2-5; D might be TRBD2 (5 bases). Trimming took off 5 bases at V and 4 bases at J, with 14 bases between the two ends. CDR1 MGHRA and CDR2 YSYEKL come from the germline V gene. CDR3 length: 14 residues. CDR3 region: CASSYRVEGETQYF. For the CDR3, the DNA is TGCGCCAGCAGCTACCGGGTCGAGGGAGAGACCCAGTACTTC.

The rearrangement joins TRBV7-8 to TRBJ1-2; perhaps TRBD1 as D (6 bases). CDR1 and CDR2 from the germline V gene are SGHVS and FQNEAQ. The V end was cut by 3 bases, the J end by 4 bases, with 9 bases between. CDR3 length: 13 residues. The CDR3 reads CASSFGGGYGYTF. As DNA, the CDR3 is TGTGCCAGCAGCTTTGGGGGCGGCTATGGCTACACCTTC. Using reference TRBV7-8 and TRBJ1-2 for the parts outside the CDR3, the full variable domain is GAGVSQSPRYKVAKRGQDVALRCDPISGHVSLFWYQQALGQGPEFLTYFQNEAQLDKSGLPSDRFFAERPEGSVSTLKIQRTQQEDSAVYLCASSFGGGYGYTFGSGTRLTVV.